This T cell receptor (beta chain) was sequenced during a study of CD8 T cells in Susac syndrome. The ends lost 0 bases at V and 3 bases at J; junction bases unmatched: 7. Looked up from germline, CDR1 is ENHRY and CDR2 is SYGVKD. This CDR3 spans 16 amino acids. Reverse transcription used roughly 0.5 to 1 ug RNA and random hexamers. TCRdb itself ran the immunoSEQ multiplex PCR reads through MiXCR, one entry per CDR3 protein. The repertoire holds more than 100,000 distinct CDR3 sequences, with about 93% as singletons. TCR beta sequencing covered blood CD8+ and CD4+ T cells. Comment on this clonotype: What it recognizes is unknown.

Notes on the study in general: There were some 15 Susac-specific public clones in total CD8+ repertoires and a few in CD8+ TEMRA repertoires. In its TCR sequencing and HLA analysis, the study acknowledged that the number of individuals was relatively small.

The chain recombines TRBV10-3 with TRBJ2-5; TRBD2 aligns across 7 bases. The sequenced material came from CD8+ T cells from PBMCs. This TCR was recovered from a human donor with Susac syndrome. In DNA form, the CDR3 reads TGTGCCATCAGTGAGTCGATAGGGACTACCAAAGAGACCCAGTACTTC. Translating gives CAISESIGTTKETQYF.